The 5 T cell receptor beta chains in this list originate from one sample, sequenced in a study of blood T cell repertoires in COVID-19. The data were produced by immunoSEQ multiplex PCR, yet TCRdb's version contains in-frame clones alone and is incomplete. The profile covers around 67,000 clones, with 82% appearing a single time and 15% to 20% taken by the ten largest. The specimen was peripheral blood. The receptors shown here come from a man older than 75 with active COVID-19.

The genes are TRBV7-3 and TRBJ2-1, with a weak D call TRBD2 (6 bases). Between the trimmed V and J ends, which lost 4 bases and 9 bases, there was a span of 16 bases. The CDR3 spans 14 residues. CDR1 and CDR2 from the germline V gene are SGHTA and FQGTGA. CDR3 loop: CASSSTSFGGEQFF. The CDR3, as DNA: TGTGCCAGCAGCTCGACTAGTTTCGGGGGTGAGCAGTTCTTC.

This rearrangement joins TRBV28 to TRBJ2-1; 14 positions match TRBD2. Trimming removed 5 bases from V and 7 bases from J; junction bases left unmatched: 13. The CDR3 is 18 amino acids. Per the germline V gene, CDR1 is MDHEN and CDR2 is SYDVKM. DNA for the CDR3: TGTGCCAGCAGTCGCACGATCTCGACTAGCGGGAGGGCTAATGAGCAGTTCTTC. Protein sequence: CASSRTISTSGRANEQFF.

This clone was picked up a small number of times. The V gene is TRBV5-1, the J gene TRBJ2-2, with D possibly matching TRBD2 (5 bases). Trimming cost V 4 bases and J 3 bases, with 13 bases left between them. There are 15 residues in the CDR3. Per germline, CDR1 SGHRS and CDR2 YFSETQ. The CDR3 sequence: CASSPTGSYTGELFF. The CDR3 region has the DNA TGCGCCAGCAGCCCCACGGGGAGTTACACCGGGGAGCTGTTTTTT.

The chain links TRBV6-2 or TRBV6-3 to TRBJ1-2; TRBD1 is a possible D gene (6 bases). The CDR3 covers 17 residues. With 2 bases removed from V and 4 bases from J, the gap between germline ends came to 20 bases. Germline CDR1 MNHEY, CDR2 SVGEGT. CDR3 in amino acids: CASSYGGQTNRVYGYTF. The CDR3 DNA follows: TGTGCCAGCAGTTACGGTGGACAAACCAACAGGGTCTATGGCTACACCTTC.

V usage is TRBV19 and J usage is TRBJ2-2; 15 nucleotides align to TRBD2. The CDR3 contains 15 residues. V was clipped by 5 bases and J by 5 bases; unmatched bases: 0. Germline V gives CDR1 LNHDA, CDR2 SQIVND (reference sequence). CDR3 amino acids: CASSGTSGRTGELFF. The CDR3 bases are TGTGCCAGTAGTGGGACTAGCGGGAGGACCGGGGAGCTGTTTTTT.